Below are 28 T cell receptor beta chains sequenced from a single sample in a study of blood T cell repertoires in COVID-19. Assay: immunoSEQ multiplex PCR; the TCRdb copy retains only in-frame clones and omits some. The sample shows approximately 100,000 clones, approximately 80% of them seen only once. The sample taken for sequencing was peripheral blood. The receptors derive from a man between 60 and 70 years old with acute or convalescent COVID-19.

The gene calls are TRBV14 and TRBJ1-2; TRBD1 might be the D (6 bases). The CDR3 totals 16 residues. V dropped 4 bases and J dropped 6 bases, with 21 bases sitting between them. CDR1 is SGHDN and CDR2 is FVKESK in the germline V gene. DNA for the CDR3: TGTGCCAGCAGCCGACCGTTCCAGGGGCGGAACCATGGCTACACCTTC. Its protein product is CASSRPFQGRNHGYTF.

In this sample, this clone turned up once. The rearrangement joins TRBV27 to TRBJ2-3; 10 bases are shared with TRBD1. The V gene end was trimmed by 6 bases and the J gene end by 3 bases; junction bases not matched to a gene: 9. CDR1 is MNHEY and CDR2 is SMNVEV in the germline V gene (reference sequence). The CDR3 consists of 16 residues. The CDR3 is CASRPGQGFGTDTQYF. The CDR3 coding sequence is TGTGCCAGCAGGCCGGGACAGGGGTTCGGAACAGATACGCAGTATTTT.

The chain is built from TRBV11-3 and TRBJ2-1; a possible D gene is TRBD2 (6 bases). Germline V gives CDR1 SGHNT, CDR2 YENEEA. V shed 2 bases and J shed 12 bases, with 14 bases lying between them. The CDR3 spans 13 residues. The CDR3 region is CASSLRDGGVQFF. The DNA for the CDR3 is TGTGCCAGCAGCTTAAGAGATGGAGGGGTGCAGTTCTTC.

The chain is built from TRBV7-2 and TRBJ1-1; tentatively, D is TRBD1 (6 bases). The CDR3 has 16 residues. The V end was cut by 3 bases, the J end by 0 bases, with 14 bases between. The germline gives CDR1 SGHTA, CDR2 FQGNSA. In nucleotides, the CDR3 is TGTGCCAGCAGCTTTTACAGGGTAGGGATGAACACTGAAGCTTTCTTT. This encodes CASSFYRVGMNTEAFF.

The chain has TRBV7-8 and TRBJ2-1; no clear D gene. Looked up from germline, CDR1 is SGHVS and CDR2 is FQNEAQ. The CDR3 spans 14 residues. Trimming took 2 bases from V and 3 from J, leaving 8 bases between them. The CDR3 reads CASSLRRFYNEQFF. The CDR3 region has the DNA TGTGCCAGCAGCTTAAGGCGGTTCTACAATGAGCAGTTCTTC.

V gene TRBV19 combines with J gene TRBJ1-2; D gene unclear. V lost 2 bases and J 3 bases, leaving 4 bases between the germline ends. CDR1 is LNHDA, CDR2 SQIVND, per germline (reference sequence). This CDR3 is built from 12 residues. The DNA for the CDR3 is TGTGCCAGTAGTATAAGAGACTATGGCTACACCTTC. Amino acids: CASSIRDYGYTF.

The V gene is TRBV18, the J gene TRBJ2-3; D possibly corresponds to TRBD1 (6 bases). Germline loops: CDR1 KGHSH, CDR2 LQKENI. This CDR3 comprises 17 residues. Trimming pared 0 bases from V and 0 bases from J, leaving 13 bases between. CDR3 protein: CASSPPQGGRSTDTQYF. In nucleotides, the CDR3 is TGTGCCAGCTCACCACCACAGGGTGGTAGGAGCACAGATACGCAGTATTTT.

Turning to this clone: The sample has other DNA sequences that encode this CDR3 too. The chain couples TRBV9 to TRBJ1-6; 10 nucleotides line up with TRBD1. CDR1 and CDR2 (germline): SGDLS, YYNGEE. The CDR3 covers 15 residues. J gave up 7 bases and V 4 bases, and 5 bases lay outside the gene matches. CDR3 in amino acids: CASSPRTGGNSPLHF. CDR3 DNA: TGTGCCAGCAGCCCAAGGACAGGGGGAAATTCACCCCTCCACTTT.

This sequence joins TRBV28 and TRBJ2-5, with D perhaps matching TRBD2 (6 bases). The CDR3 is 15 residues long. V gave up 3 bases and J gave up 2 bases, with 13 bases separating them. CDR1 MDHEN and CDR2 SYDVKM come from the germline V gene. The CDR3 DNA reads TGTGCCAGCAGTTTTGCGGGGACGCAGCAAGAGACCCAGTACTTC. Translating gives CASSFAGTQQETQYF.

V and J are TRBV19 and TRBJ1-6, with 10 bases that match TRBD1. From germline, CDR1 is LNHDA and CDR2 SQIVND (reference sequence). V lost 7 bases and J lost 6; bases outside the gene matches: 6. CDR3 length: 15 residues. The CDR3 DNA reads as TGTGCCAGTATGGCGGGGGACAGGGGTAATTCACCCCTCCACTTT. Its protein is CASMAGDRGNSPLHF.

This clone was seen a few times. Other nucleotide sequences from this sample produce the same CDR3. The V call is TRBV9, the J call TRBJ2-1; TRBD2 agrees at 11 bases. The germline V gene has CDR1 SGDLS and CDR2 YYNGEE. Trimming removed 0 bases from V and 4 bases from J; junction bases left unmatched: 12. This CDR3 has 19 residues. The CDR3 is CASSVVVGSTSGAYNEQFF. Here the CDR3 DNA reads TGTGCCAGCAGCGTAGTAGTGGGATCGACTAGCGGGGCATACAATGAGCAGTTCTTC.

The rearrangement joins TRBV18 to TRBJ1-3; D gene unclear. Trimming pared 2 bases from V and 1 base from J, leaving 9 bases between. This CDR3 region has 15 residues. Germline lookup yields CDR1 KGHSH and CDR2 LQKENI. For the CDR3, the DNA is TGTGCCAGCTCACCATATGAGCCATCTGGAAACACCATATATTTT. Its translation: CASSPYEPSGNTIYF.

The chain combines TRBV7-2 with TRBJ1-1; TRBD1 aligns across 9 bases. The CDR3 extends over 14 amino acids. Germline V lookup: CDR1 SGHTA, CDR2 FQGNSA. V dropped 3 bases and J dropped 8; count of bases not matched to a gene: 7. CDR3 region: CASSFSGTGTEAFF. The DNA for the CDR3 is TGTGCCAGCAGCTTTTCCGGGACAGGGACCGAAGCTTTCTTT. Variable domain in full (rest from reference TRBV7-2 and TRBJ1-1): GAGVSQSPSNKVTEKGKDVELRCDPISGHTALYWYRQSLGQGLEFLIYFQGNSAPDKSGLPSDRFSAERTGGSVSTLTIQRTQQEDSAVYLCASSFSGTGTEAFFGQGTRLTVV.

The V and J genes are TRBV7-9 and TRBJ2-6; D remains unclear. Germline lookup yields CDR1 SEHNR and CDR2 FQNEAQ (reference sequence). The CDR3 length is 13 residues. Between the trimmed V and J ends, which lost 5 bases and 2 bases, there was a span of 4 bases. For the CDR3, the DNA is TGTGCCAGCAGCCCCGCTGGGGCCAACGTCCTGACTTTC. Protein: CASSPAGANVLTF.

V and J are TRBV7-9 and TRBJ2-5; a weak D match, TRBD2 (9 bases). Germline values: CDR1 SEHNR, CDR2 FQNEAQ (reference sequence). The CDR3 extends over 19 amino acids. The ends were cut back, 4 bases at V and 7 bases at J, with 31 bases in the middle. This CDR3 reads CASSSLGRLAGTTGGTQYF. The CDR3 DNA is TGTGCCAGCAGCTCACTTGGGAGGCTAGCGGGGACTACAGGGGGGACCCAGTACTTC.

V and J are TRBV5-4 and TRBJ1-2, with 9 bases aligning to TRBD1. The ends lost 1 base at V and 3 bases at J; junction bases unmatched: 7. The CDR3 consists of 16 residues. CDR1 and CDR2 from the germline V gene are SGHNT and YYREEE (reference sequence). The CDR3 loop reads CASSLRPGQGYYGYTF. The DNA of the CDR3 is TGTGCCAGCAGCTTGCGACCGGGACAGGGTTACTATGGCTACACCTTC.

This clone has only a few counts. The J gene is TRBJ1-5, the V gene TRBV21-1; the DNA was not compared with TRBD1, the D call given in the table. TRBV21-1 is classified as a pseudogene. CDR3 size: 17 residues. The CDR3 region is CASSMSRAVYSNQPQHF. CDR3 DNA: TGTGCCAGCAGCATGTCCAGGGCCGTTTATAGCAATCAGCCCCAGCATTTT.

This clone was detected once. The chain uses TRBV28 and TRBJ1-2; 7 positions agree with TRBD1. V lost 3 bases, J lost 3 bases, and 7 bases stayed unmatched. From germline, CDR1 is MDHEN and CDR2 SYDVKM. CDR3 size: 15 residues. The CDR3 nucleotides read TGTGCCAGCAGTTTGGCAATAGGGGGCGACTATGGCTACACCTTC. Protein: CASSLAIGGDYGYTF.

The chain carries TRBV5-1 and TRBJ1-1; maybe TRBD1 (5 bases). V dropped 5 bases and J dropped 5 bases, with 16 bases sitting between them. This CDR3 contains 14 residues. CDR1 is SGHRS and CDR2 is YFSETQ in the germline V gene. CDR3 sequence reads: CASRAMTAGTEAFF. The CDR3 DNA reads TGCGCCAGCAGGGCCATGACAGCGGGGACTGAAGCTTTCTTT.

The chain has TRBV4-3 and TRBJ1-1, with D maybe TRBD1 (5 bases). CDR3 length: 15 amino acids. Germline loops: CDR1 LGHNA, CDR2 YSLEER. The ends were cut back, 0 bases at V and 5 bases at J, with 13 bases in the middle. Written as DNA, the CDR3 is TGCGCCAGCAGCCAAGATGGGGGGAGGGGTACTGAAGCTTTCTTT. It specifies CASSQDGGRGTEAFF.

This clone was seen just once. The V and J genes are TRBV4-3 and TRBJ2-4; 9 nucleotides align to TRBD2. V was pared by 0 bases and J by 6 bases, with 9 bases of the junction left unmatched. The germline CDR1 and CDR2 sequences are LGHNA and YSLEER. This CDR3 has 17 amino acids. The CDR3 region has the DNA TGCGCCAGCAGCCAAGATACGGGGCGGGGGGGCGTAAACATTCAGTACTTC. It specifies CASSQDTGRGGVNIQYF.

The V gene is TRBV7-3, the J gene TRBJ2-1; TRBD1 agrees at 10 bases. The CDR3 runs to 14 residues. V lost 5 bases and J lost 9; bases outside the gene matches: 7. Germline CDR1 reads SGHTA; CDR2 reads FQGTGA. The CDR3 nucleotides read TGTGCCAGCAGCCCCAGACAGGGGGCAGGTGAGCAGTTCTTC. Translating it yields CASSPRQGAGEQFF.

V is TRBV7-9 and J is TRBJ1-2, with D tentatively TRBD1 (5 bases). The germline V and J ends were trimmed by 3 bases and 8 bases, with 13 bases remaining between them. The CDR3 covers 13 residues. CDR1 is SEHNR and CDR2 is FQNEAQ in the germline V gene (reference sequence). CDR3 residues: CASSFERRGGYTF. In DNA, the CDR3 is TGTGCCAGCAGCTTTGAAAGGAGGGGCGGCTACACCTTC.

This clone has only a few counts. The V gene is TRBV7-8, the J gene TRBJ1-5; D is unresolved. Germline-derived CDR1 and CDR2 are SGHVS and FQNEAQ. V was pared by 2 bases and J by 0 bases, with 2 bases between. The CDR3 is 13 residues long. The CDR3, as DNA: TGTGCCAGCAGCTTACATAGCAATCAGCCCCAGCATTTT. Its translation: CASSLHSNQPQHF.

The V call is TRBV7-2, the J call TRBJ1-2; D remains unclear. The CDR3 is made up of 13 amino acids. Between the trimmed V and J ends, which lost 5 bases and 2 bases, there was a span of 9 bases. Germline values: CDR1 SGHTA, CDR2 FQGNSA. This chain's CDR3 is CASSPTRNYGYTF. The CDR3 DNA reads TGTGCCAGCAGCCCGACAAGAAACTATGGCTACACCTTC.

The chain has TRBV15 and TRBJ2-5; D is ambiguous. This CDR3 has 16 amino acids. Germline lookup yields CDR1 LNHNV and CDR2 YYDKDF (reference sequence). V lost 0 bases to trimming and J lost 4 bases, with 15 bases between them. CDR3 nucleotide sequence: TGTGCCACCAGCAGAGATCTTGACCCTCGAGGAGAGACCCAGTACTTC. Its protein is CATSRDLDPRGETQYF.

This chain uses TRBV5-1 with TRBJ1-4; 7 bases are shared with TRBD1. This CDR3 has 17 amino acids. V shed 1 base, J shed 3 bases, and the junction held 9 bases outside the gene matches. Germline loops: CDR1 SGHRS, CDR2 YFSETQ. The CDR3 region has the DNA TGCGCCAGCAGCTTGACGGGACAGCTTTCGTCTAATGAAAAACTGTTTTTT. Translated, it gives CASSLTGQLSSNEKLFF.

The CDR3 loop reads CASSLRSGGLLNSPLHF. Written as DNA, the CDR3 is TGTGCCAGCAGTTTAAGATCTGGGGGACTCCTCAATTCACCCCTCCACTTT. This chain joins TRBV27 and TRBJ1-6; D is possibly TRBD1 (5 bases). The germline gives CDR1 MNHEY, CDR2 SMNVEV (reference sequence). Trimming cost V 2 bases and J 7 bases, with 18 bases left between them. CDR3 size: 17 residues.